This is a list of T cell receptor beta chains from one sample in a study of blood T cell repertoires in COVID-19. Libraries were prepared by immunoSEQ multiplex PCR; TCRdb keeps only in-frame clonotypes and omits some of them. The repertoire holds about 340,000 clones, with 83% as singletons. The sequencing sample was made of peripheral blood. Every receptor here comes from a man aged 25 to 40 with active or convalescent COVID-19. CDR3s include the opening cysteine and the closing phenylalanine or tryptophan. Each record gives: clone size, D gene, V gene, J gene, CDR3 DNA, CDR3 protein. D genes are given only for firm matches. Part of the rows lack a size; the others show once, few, many or a class for expanded clones.

clone size: -
D gene: -
V gene: TRBV5-4
J gene: TRBJ1-4
CDR3 DNA: TGTGCCAGCAGCTCGCAGGATGAAAAACTGTTTTTT
CDR3 protein: CASSSQDEKLFF

clone size: -
D gene: -
V gene: TRBV23-1
J gene: TRBJ2-1
CDR3 DNA: TGCGCCAGCAAGGGGTCACCACCCACCCACAATGAGCAGTTCTTC
CDR3 protein: CASKGSPPTHNEQFF

clone size: -
D gene: -
V gene: TRBV5-1
J gene: TRBJ1-4
CDR3 DNA: TGCGCCAGCAGCTTACAGGCAACTAATGAAAAACTGTTTTTT
CDR3 protein: CASSLQATNEKLFF

clone size: -
D gene: -
V gene: TRBV19
J gene: TRBJ1-1
CDR3 DNA: TGTGCCAGTAGGCAGTCTGCACAGGGAGAAGCTTTCTTT
CDR3 protein: CASRQSAQGEAFF

clone size: -
D gene: -
V gene: TRBV5-3
J gene: TRBJ1-1
CDR3 DNA: TGTGCCAGAAGCTTGAGGTCGGGTGAAGCTTTCTTT
CDR3 protein: CARSLRSGEAFF

clone size: -
D gene: -
V gene: TRBV4-2
J gene: TRBJ2-1
CDR3 DNA: TGTGCCAGCAGCCAGTCCCCTAAGGCCGGAGGCAATGAGCAGTTCTTC
CDR3 protein: CASSQSPKAGGNEQFF

clone size: few
D gene: TRBD1
V gene: TRBV10-3
J gene: TRBJ1-4
CDR3 DNA: TGTGCCATCAGTGCTACAGGGGGCGTTGAAAAACTGTTTTTT
CDR3 protein: CAISATGGVEKLFF

clone size: -
D gene: TRBD2
V gene: TRBV7-9
J gene: TRBJ2-7
CDR3 DNA: TGTGCCAGCAGCTTCCTAGCGGGAGGGACCCCCTACGAGCAGTACTTC
CDR3 protein: CASSFLAGGTPYEQYF

clone size: -
D gene: -
V gene: TRBV19
J gene: TRBJ1-5
CDR3 DNA: TGTGCCAGTAATCTTATAGATCGGGGTACGAGTCAGCCCCAGCATTTT
CDR3 protein: CASNLIDRGTSQPQHF

clone size: -
D gene: -
V gene: TRBV30
J gene: TRBJ1-1
CDR3 DNA: TGTGCCTGGAGTGCGAAGGGAGGGTACACTGAAGCTTTCTTT
CDR3 protein: CAWSAKGGYTEAFF

clone size: -
D gene: -
V gene: TRBV21-1
J gene: TRBJ2-1
CDR3 DNA: TGTGCCAGCAGCAAAGCGCTGGGTAGCGGGGGGCCGAATGAGCAGTTCTTC
CDR3 protein: CASSKALGSGGPNEQFF

clone size: -
D gene: TRBD2
V gene: TRBV7-9
J gene: TRBJ2-3
CDR3 DNA: TGTGCCAGCAGCGCGGGGGGCACAGATACGCAGTATTTT
CDR3 protein: CASSAGGTDTQYF

clone size: -
D gene: -
V gene: TRBV2
J gene: TRBJ1-1
CDR3 DNA: TGTGCCAGCAGTATAAGCAGGTTGGACACTGAAGCTTTCTTT
CDR3 protein: CASSISRLDTEAFF

clone size: -
D gene: -
V gene: TRBV6-5
J gene: TRBJ2-1
CDR3 DNA: TGTGCCAGCGGGCGGGCTCAAAGCTCCTACAATGAGCAGTTCTTC
CDR3 protein: CASGRAQSSYNEQFF

clone size: -
D gene: -
V gene: TRBV30
J gene: TRBJ2-1
CDR3 DNA: TGTGCCTGGAGTGACCTCGCCGAGAATGAGCAGTTCTTC
CDR3 protein: CAWSDLAENEQFF

clone size: -
D gene: -
V gene: TRBV4-3
J gene: TRBJ1-3
CDR3 DNA: TGCGCCAGCAGCCAAGATCGCCCGGGCGGGGACACCATATATTTT
CDR3 protein: CASSQDRPGGDTIYF

clone size: few
D gene: -
V gene: TRBV10-3
J gene: TRBJ2-1
CDR3 DNA: TGTGCCATCAGTGACCCACTAGAACACAATGAGCAGTTCTTC
CDR3 protein: CAISDPLEHNEQFF

clone size: -
D gene: TRBD2
V gene: TRBV30
J gene: TRBJ2-1
CDR3 DNA: TGTGCCTGGAGTGTAAAGGTAGTGACTAGCGGGAGGAGGAGATTCTTC
CDR3 protein: CAWSVKVVTSGRRRFF

clone size: -
D gene: TRBD2
V gene: TRBV4-1
J gene: TRBJ2-3
CDR3 DNA: TGCGCCAGCAGCCATAAGAAGGGAGGGTACACAGATACGCAGTATTTT
CDR3 protein: CASSHKKGGYTDTQYF

clone size: many
D gene: -
V gene: TRBV5-1
J gene: TRBJ2-3
CDR3 DNA: TGCGCCAGCAGCCACTACACAGATACGCAGTATTTT
CDR3 protein: CASSHYTDTQYF

clone size: once
D gene: TRBD1
V gene: TRBV7-6
J gene: TRBJ2-1
CDR3 DNA: TGTGCCAGCAGCAGGACAGGGGCCTCCTACAATGAGCAGTTCTTC
CDR3 protein: CASSRTGASYNEQFF

clone size: -
D gene: -
V gene: TRBV9
J gene: TRBJ2-3
CDR3 DNA: TGTGCCAGCAGCGTAGAGGCTAGCGACACAGATACGCAGTATTTT
CDR3 protein: CASSVEASDTDTQYF

clone size: few
D gene: -
V gene: TRBV7-9
J gene: TRBJ1-1
CDR3 DNA: TGTGCCAGCAGCGGAGACAGGCACTCAGAAGCTTTCTTT
CDR3 protein: CASSGDRHSEAFF

clone size: -
D gene: TRBD1
V gene: TRBV9
J gene: TRBJ2-2
CDR3 DNA: TGTGCCAGTAACAGGGGGCAGAACACCGGGGAGCTGTTTTTT
CDR3 protein: CASNRGQNTGELFF

clone size: -
D gene: TRBD2
V gene: TRBV5-1
J gene: TRBJ2-1
CDR3 DNA: TGCGCCAGCAGCTTTTCGGGGGGGCCTTTGGAGAATGAGCAGTTCTTC
CDR3 protein: CASSFSGGPLENEQFF

clone size: -
D gene: -
V gene: TRBV24-1
J gene: TRBJ2-7
CDR3 DNA: TGTGCCACCAGTGACCAGCCGGACAGTTACGAGCAGTACTTC
CDR3 protein: CATSDQPDSYEQYF

clone size: -
D gene: TRBD1
V gene: TRBV19
J gene: TRBJ2-7
CDR3 DNA: TGTGCCAGTAGGGGGACAGGGCGCTCCTACGAGCAGTACTTC
CDR3 protein: CASRGTGRSYEQYF

clone size: -
D gene: -
V gene: TRBV11-2
J gene: TRBJ1-6
CDR3 DNA: TGTGCCAGCAGCTTAGTCAGGGGCAATTCACCCCTCCACTTT
CDR3 protein: CASSLVRGNSPLHF

clone size: -
D gene: -
V gene: TRBV2
J gene: TRBJ1-1
CDR3 DNA: TGTGCCAGCAGCCTAACCATGAACACTGAAGCTTTCTTT
CDR3 protein: CASSLTMNTEAFF

clone size: -
D gene: -
V gene: TRBV28
J gene: TRBJ2-1
CDR3 DNA: TGTGCCAGCAGTCTCAACGGGCAGGGGACGGGCAATGAGCAGTTCTTC
CDR3 protein: CASSLNGQGTGNEQFF

clone size: -
D gene: -
V gene: TRBV6-2/TRBV6-3
J gene: TRBJ1-3
CDR3 DNA: TGTGCCAGCAGTTACATGGACATCGGAAACACCATATATTTT
CDR3 protein: CASSYMDIGNTIYF

clone size: -
D gene: -
V gene: TRBV3-1/TRBV3-2
J gene: TRBJ2-1
CDR3 DNA: TGTGCCAGCAGCCAAGAAGCGGGCAATGAGCAGTTCTTC
CDR3 protein: CASSQEAGNEQFF

clone size: -
D gene: TRBD1
V gene: TRBV5-4
J gene: TRBJ1-2
CDR3 DNA: TGTGCCAGCAGCCCCGGGGGACAGGGATACTATGGCTACACCTTC
CDR3 protein: CASSPGGQGYYGYTF

clone size: -
D gene: -
V gene: TRBV7-8
J gene: TRBJ2-1
CDR3 DNA: TGTGCCAGCAGCTTAACCGGGAACTCGGACAATGAGCAGTTCTTC
CDR3 protein: CASSLTGNSDNEQFF

clone size: -
D gene: -
V gene: TRBV6-5
J gene: TRBJ1-1
CDR3 DNA: TGTGCCAGCAGGCTAGGGGTCATCAACACTGAAGCTTTCTTT
CDR3 protein: CASRLGVINTEAFF

clone size: -
D gene: TRBD2
V gene: TRBV5-1
J gene: TRBJ2-7
CDR3 DNA: TGCGCCAGCAGCCCCAGGACTAGCGGGGGGGTCCAGCAGTACTTC
CDR3 protein: CASSPRTSGGVQQYF

clone size: -
D gene: TRBD1
V gene: TRBV18
J gene: TRBJ1-5
CDR3 DNA: TGTGCCAGCTCACCGAATCGTCCGGGACAGGGGAATCAGCCCCAGCATTTT
CDR3 protein: CASSPNRPGQGNQPQHF

clone size: -
D gene: -
V gene: TRBV7-3
J gene: TRBJ2-1
CDR3 DNA: TGTGCCAGCAGCTTAATCGCGTCGGATGAGCAGTTCTTC
CDR3 protein: CASSLIASDEQFF

clone size: -
D gene: TRBD1
V gene: TRBV10-2
J gene: TRBJ2-7
CDR3 DNA: TGCGCCAGCAGGACAGGGGCCCCCTACGAGCAGTACTTC
CDR3 protein: CASRTGAPYEQYF

clone size: -
D gene: TRBD1
V gene: TRBV3-1/TRBV3-2
J gene: TRBJ1-2
CDR3 DNA: TGTGCCAGCAGCCAGACAGGGATGGATGGCTACACCTTC
CDR3 protein: CASSQTGMDGYTF

clone size: -
D gene: TRBD1
V gene: TRBV7-3
J gene: TRBJ1-2
CDR3 DNA: TGTGCCAGCAGCTTAACTCCGGGACAGGGGTTATATGGCTACACCTTC
CDR3 protein: CASSLTPGQGLYGYTF

clone size: -
D gene: -
V gene: TRBV3-1/TRBV3-2
J gene: TRBJ2-2
CDR3 DNA: TGTGCCAGCAGCCGGGGAAGGGAGGTCATGGACGGGGAGCTGTTTTTT
CDR3 protein: CASSRGREVMDGELFF

clone size: -
D gene: -
V gene: TRBV7-9
J gene: TRBJ1-4
CDR3 DNA: TGTGCCAGCAGCCCCTCGGCGACAAAAGGTGAAAAACTGTTTTTT
CDR3 protein: CASSPSATKGEKLFF

clone size: -
D gene: -
V gene: TRBV5-6
J gene: TRBJ2-7
CDR3 DNA: TGTGCCAGCAGCTTCGGGGGTAGGAGCTCCTACGAGCAGTACTTC
CDR3 protein: CASSFGGRSSYEQYF

clone size: -
D gene: TRBD2
V gene: TRBV5-1
J gene: TRBJ2-7
CDR3 DNA: TGCGCCAGCAGCTTGGGGACGGGGACGCGGGGGGCCTACGAGCAGTACTTC
CDR3 protein: CASSLGTGTRGAYEQYF

clone size: -
D gene: TRBD1
V gene: TRBV18
J gene: TRBJ2-7
CDR3 DNA: TGTGCCAGCTCACCCGGGACAGAGCTACGGGAGCAGTACTTC
CDR3 protein: CASSPGTELREQYF

clone size: -
D gene: -
V gene: TRBV2
J gene: TRBJ2-2
CDR3 DNA: TGTGCCAGCAGTGAAGGGGGGGCCGGGGAGCTGTTTTTT
CDR3 protein: CASSEGGAGELFF

clone size: -
D gene: -
V gene: TRBV30
J gene: TRBJ1-4
CDR3 DNA: TGTGCCTGGAGTGCCGGACAGTCTAATGAAAAACTGTTTTTT
CDR3 protein: CAWSAGQSNEKLFF

clone size: -
D gene: -
V gene: TRBV10-3
J gene: TRBJ1-2
CDR3 DNA: TGTGCCATCAGTGAACAGGGCTATGGCTACACCTTC
CDR3 protein: CAISEQGYGYTF

clone size: -
D gene: -
V gene: TRBV7-2
J gene: TRBJ2-3
CDR3 DNA: TGTGCCAGCAGCCTTAGTGTAGATACGCAGTATTTT
CDR3 protein: CASSLSVDTQYF

clone size: -
D gene: -
V gene: TRBV6-2/TRBV6-3
J gene: TRBJ2-7
CDR3 DNA: TGTGCCAGCAGCATCCCTCCCCGGGTCGAGCAGTACTTC
CDR3 protein: CASSIPPRVEQYF

clone size: once
D gene: TRBD2
V gene: TRBV6-2/TRBV6-3
J gene: TRBJ2-1
CDR3 DNA: TGTGCCAGCAGCCCAGCGGGGGGACACTACAATGAGCAGTTCTTC
CDR3 protein: CASSPAGGHYNEQFF

clone size: -
D gene: -
V gene: TRBV19
J gene: TRBJ1-1
CDR3 DNA: TGTGCCAGTAGTGGACAGTTGAACACTGAAGCTTTCTTT
CDR3 protein: CASSGQLNTEAFF

clone size: -
D gene: -
V gene: TRBV18
J gene: TRBJ1-1
CDR3 DNA: TGTGCCAGCTCACCGCGGGGGGCGGAGGGCACTGAAGCTTTCTTT
CDR3 protein: CASSPRGAEGTEAFF

clone size: -
D gene: TRBD2
V gene: TRBV2
J gene: TRBJ2-3
CDR3 DNA: TGTGCCAGCAGTGCTTTAGCGGGGGCCGGCACAGATACGCAGTATTTT
CDR3 protein: CASSALAGAGTDTQYF